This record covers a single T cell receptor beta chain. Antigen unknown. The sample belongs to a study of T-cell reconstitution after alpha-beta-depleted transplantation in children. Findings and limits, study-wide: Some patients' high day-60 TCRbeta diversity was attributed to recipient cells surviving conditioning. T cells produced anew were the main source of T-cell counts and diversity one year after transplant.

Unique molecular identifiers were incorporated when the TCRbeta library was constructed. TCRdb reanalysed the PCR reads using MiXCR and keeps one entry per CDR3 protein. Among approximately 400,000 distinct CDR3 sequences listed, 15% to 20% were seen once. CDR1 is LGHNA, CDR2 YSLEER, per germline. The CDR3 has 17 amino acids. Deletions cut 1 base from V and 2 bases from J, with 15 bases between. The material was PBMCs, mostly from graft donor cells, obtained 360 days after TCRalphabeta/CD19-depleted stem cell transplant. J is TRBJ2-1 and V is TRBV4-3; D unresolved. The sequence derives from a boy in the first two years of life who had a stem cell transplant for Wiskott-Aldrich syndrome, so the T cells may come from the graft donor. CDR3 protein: CASSQGSLGWAYNEQFF. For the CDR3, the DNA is TGCGCCAGCAGCCAAGGAAGCCTAGGGTGGGCCTACAATGAGCAGTTCTTC.